Below are 8 T cell receptor beta chains sequenced from a single sample in a study of cytomegalovirus exposure and HLA in healthy donors. The primer mix had 60 Vbeta and 13 Jbeta primers. Method: immunoSEQ multiplex PCR; TCRdb's copy keeps in-frame clones and lacks some. The profile shows 150,000 to 180,000 clones, 74% of them singletons. Specimen: PBMCs. Receptor source: a man between 25 and 39 years old in good health and CMV-seronegative.

V and J are TRBV19 and TRBJ2-3; perhaps TRBD1 as D (7 bases). Trimming shortened V by 4 bases and J by 4 bases, and 15 bases separated the two germline ends. This CDR3 is 15 amino acids long. Germline assignment: CDR1 LNHDA and CDR2 SQIVND (reference sequence). CDR3 residues: CASSRVDREADTQYF. CDR3 nucleotides: TGTGCCAGTAGTAGGGTCGACAGGGAGGCAGATACGCAGTATTTT.

The rearrangement links TRBV5-1 to TRBJ2-1; a weak D match, TRBD2 (7 bases). V lost 0 bases, J lost 5 bases, and 15 bases lay in between. The CDR3 is 16 amino acids. Germline V gene lookup returns CDR1 SGHRS and CDR2 YFSETQ. CDR3 residues: CASSLEVGGPNNEQFF. DNA for the CDR3: TGCGCCAGCAGCTTGGAGGTGGGGGGGCCAAACAATGAGCAGTTCTTC.

This clone was recorded a few times. This chain connects TRBV28 to TRBJ2-5, with D perhaps TRBD2 (6 bases). This CDR3 is built from 12 residues. CDR1 is MDHEN and CDR2 is SYDVKM in the germline V gene. Between the trimmed V and J ends, which lost 8 bases and 4 bases, there was a span of 11 bases. CDR3 amino acids: CASGGRLETQYF. The CDR3 DNA reads as TGTGCCAGCGGAGGGAGATTAGAGACCCAGTACTTC.

The chain is built from TRBV6-6 and TRBJ1-1; D is undetermined. The V gene lost 2 bases and the J gene lost 1 base, with 14 bases spanning the gap. The CDR3 covers 16 residues. Looked up from germline, CDR1 is MNHNY and CDR2 is SVGAGI (reference sequence). The CDR3 nucleotides read TGTGCCAGCAGTTACCCTAAGCGGGTGCCGAACACTGAAGCTTTCTTT. Protein sequence: CASSYPKRVPNTEAFF.

CDR3 protein: CARKNREGNQPQHF. The CDR3 DNA follows: TGTGCCAGAAAAAACAGGGAAGGCAATCAGCCCCAGCATTTT. J is TRBJ1-5 and V is TRBV19; TRBD1 is a possible D gene (6 bases). Germline V CDR1 and CDR2: LNHDA, SQIVND (reference sequence). Trimming removed 9 bases at V and 2 bases at J, with 14 bases between. There are 14 residues in the CDR3.

This clone was counted only a few times. The CDR3 reads CASSSGTGTPQYF. The CDR3 DNA sequence: TGTGCCAGCAGCTCCGGGACAGGGACCCCTCAGTACTTC. This chain links TRBV7-9 with TRBJ2-7; 9 bases line up with TRBD1. Per germline, CDR1 SEHNR and CDR2 FQNEAQ (reference sequence). The length of the CDR3 is 13 residues. V shed 4 bases and J 10 bases; nucleotides not matched to a gene: 8.

On this clone itself: Other DNA sequences from this sample encode an identical CDR3 as well. The V call is TRBV6-1, the J call TRBJ2-7; D is ambiguous. The CDR3 has 12 amino acids. Germline V gives CDR1 MNHNS, CDR2 SASEGT. With 8 bases removed from V and 0 bases from J, the gap between germline ends came to 8 bases. CDR3 sequence: CASSLTSYEQYF. Here the CDR3 DNA reads TGTGCCAGCTCCCTAACCTCCTACGAGCAGTACTTC.

The chain combines TRBV28 with TRBJ1-5, with TRBD1 as a possible D gene (6 bases). From germline, CDR1 is MDHEN and CDR2 SYDVKM. V was clipped by 7 bases and J by 0 bases, with 16 bases between them. CDR3 length equals 16 residues. The CDR3 is CASTTGTINSNQPQHF. CDR3 coding DNA: TGTGCCAGCACCACCGGGACAATAAATAGCAATCAGCCCCAGCATTTT.